This entry lists 32 T cell receptor beta chains sequenced from one sample in a study of T cells in Graves' hyperthyroidism and ophthalmopathy. RNA transcripts gave rise to amplified TCR beta CDR3 regions. First-round RT-PCR with HTBI primers amplified the TCR CDR3 region. Each CDR3 protein is one row after TCRdb ran MiXCR on the multiplex PCR reads. The sample includes under 350,000 distinct CDR3 sequences, about 25% of them seen just once. Sequenced material: blood. The receptor source for this set is a man in his forties with Graves' hyperthyroidism that later progressed to Graves' ophthalmopathy.

This clonotype has a handful of counts. The rearrangement joins TRBV20-1 to TRBJ2-7, with 9 bases fitting TRBD2. Germline V gives CDR1 DFQATT, CDR2 SNEGSKA (reference sequence). The CDR3 is 13 amino acids. The trim removed 0 bases at V and 7 bases at J, leaving 4 bases unmatched. The CDR3 protein is CSAREAGGGEQYF. The CDR3 DNA sequence: TGCAGTGCTAGAGAGGCGGGAGGGGGGGAGCAGTACTTC.

This clonotype was seen at least ten times. The chain joins TRBV27 to TRBJ1-2; tentatively, D is TRBD1 (6 bases). V lost 0 bases to trimming and J lost 4 bases, with 15 bases between them. This CDR3 is 16 amino acids long. Germline CDR1 reads MNHEY; CDR2 reads SMNVEV (reference sequence). The CDR3 loop is CASSLSAGGPIYGYTF. The CDR3, as DNA: TGTGCCAGCAGTTTATCAGCGGGGGGGCCCATCTATGGCTACACCTTC.

This clonotype was observed at least ten times. This chain uses TRBV20-1 with TRBJ2-7; D might be TRBD2 (6 bases). Trimming stripped 6 bases from V and 0 bases from J, with 15 bases between. CDR1 is DFQATT, CDR2 SNEGSKA, per germline (reference sequence). The CDR3 loop spans 14 amino acids. In DNA form, the CDR3 reads TGCAGTGCGGGAGGACCCTCCGTCTCCTACGAGCAGTACTTC. Amino acids: CSAGGPSVSYEQYF.

The sample holds many counts of this clonotype. The chain joins TRBV12-3 or TRBV12-4 to TRBJ1-5; TRBD1 aligns across 8 bases. The CDR3 is 14 residues long. J was trimmed by 0 bases and V by 6 bases; bases with no gene match: 1. This CDR3 reads CASRTGDSNQPQHF. The DNA for the CDR3 is TGTGCCAGCAGGACAGGGGATAGCAATCAGCCCCAGCATTTT.

V is TRBV6-1 and J is TRBJ1-2, with D maybe TRBD1 (6 bases). CDR1 MNHNS and CDR2 SASEGT come from the germline V gene. Trimming pared 2 bases from V and 4 bases from J, leaving 11 bases between. The CDR3 totals 14 residues. CDR3 nucleotides: TGTGCCAGCAGTGAAAGTCGAGGGGGCTATGGCTACACCTTC. Translating gives CASSESRGGYGYTF.

V gene TRBV12-3 or TRBV12-4 combines with J gene TRBJ2-7; D is possibly TRBD1 or TRBD2 (6 bases each). Trimming pared 3 bases from V and 5 bases from J, leaving 14 bases between. The CDR3 is 14 amino acids. CDR3: CASSFGSRGDEQYF. For the CDR3, the DNA is TGTGCCAGCAGTTTCGGGAGCAGGGGCGACGAGCAGTACTTC.

This clonotype was picked up many times. The chain joins TRBV12-3 or TRBV12-4 to TRBJ1-1; D remains ambiguous. Trimming stripped 7 bases from V and 3 bases from J, with 12 bases between. The CDR3 is made up of 13 amino acids. CDR3 residues: CASTQAYDTEAFF. The CDR3 bases are TGTGCCAGCACCCAAGCTTACGACACTGAAGCTTTCTTT.

The chain's CDR3 is CASSRQGPQPQHF. DNA of the CDR3: TGTGCCAGCAGCCGACAGGGTCCTCAGCCCCAGCATTTT. The chain carries TRBV12-3 or TRBV12-4 and TRBJ1-5; 7 nucleotides match TRBD1. V was pared by 6 bases and J by 6 bases, with 5 bases of the junction left unmatched. The CDR3 length is 13 residues.

This clonotype was counted between two and nine times. The chain couples TRBV7-8 to TRBJ2-7, with D unclear. The length of the CDR3 is 12 residues. V was trimmed by 7 bases and J by 4 bases, leaving 11 bases between them. Germline V gene data show CDR1 as SGHVS and CDR2 as FQNEAQ. CDR3 bases: TGTGCCAGCACTCGCGGCCGATACGAGCAGTACTTC. Translating it yields CASTRGRYEQYF.

Many counts were recorded for this clonotype. J is TRBJ2-2 and V is TRBV29-1, with D possibly being TRBD1 (6 bases). Trimming cost V 7 bases and J 7 bases, with 13 bases left between them. Germline-derived CDR1 and CDR2 are SQVTM and ANQGSEA. This CDR3 contains 12 residues. CDR3 nucleotides: TGCAGCGCCGAACAGGGCGGCGGGGAGCTGTTTTTT. Amino acids: CSAEQGGGELFF.

This clonotype was recorded many times. J is TRBJ1-2 and V is TRBV19; no reliable D call. The CDR3 totals 14 residues. V dropped 1 base and J dropped 4 bases, with 10 bases sitting between them. The germline gives CDR1 LNHDA, CDR2 SQIVND (reference sequence). This CDR3 reads CASSIGTAAYGYTF. For the CDR3, the DNA is TGTGCCAGTAGTATAGGTACAGCCGCCTATGGCTACACCTTC.

This clonotype was seen repeatedly, ten times or more. The chain combines TRBV5-6 with TRBJ2-7; D might be TRBD1 or TRBD2, each matching 6 bases. Germline assignment: CDR1 SGHDT and CDR2 YYEEEE. V lost 2 bases, J lost 7 bases, and 16 bases lay in between. The CDR3 totals 14 residues. The CDR3 region has the DNA TGTGCCAGCAGCTTTTGGGGGGCCCGAGGAGAGCAGTACTTC. It yields the protein CASSFWGARGEQYF.

In this sample, this clonotype turned up many times. The rearrangement uses TRBV7-3 and TRBJ2-2, with D possibly matching TRBD1 (5 bases). The V gene lost 5 bases and the J gene lost 8 bases, with 12 bases spanning the gap. Germline CDR1 reads SGHTA; CDR2 reads FQGTGA. The CDR3 covers 13 residues. CDR3 nucleotides: TGTGCCAGCAGCCCGACAGTTTCTGGGGAGCTGTTTTTT. It codes for CASSPTVSGELFF.

This clonotype was detected ten times or more. The chain has TRBV7-9 and TRBJ2-2; either TRBD1 or TRBD2 may supply D (5 bases each). The germline V and J ends were trimmed by 1 base and 7 bases, with 7 bases remaining between them. Germline assignment: CDR1 SEHNR and CDR2 FQNEAQ (reference sequence). This CDR3 contains 13 residues. The CDR3 sequence: CASSLGGFGELFF. CDR3 nucleotide sequence: TGTGCCAGCAGCTTAGGGGGGTTCGGGGAGCTGTTTTTT.

This clonotype was recorded a few times. The chain has TRBV6-2 or TRBV6-3 and TRBJ2-2; 7 bases align to TRBD2. This CDR3 is 16 amino acids long. CDR1 is MNHEY, CDR2 SVGEGT, per germline. J gave up 3 bases and V 2 bases, and 6 bases lay outside the gene matches. Here the CDR3 DNA reads TGTGCCAGCAGTTACCGGGGAGGGATCGACACCGGGGAGCTGTTTTTT. It is translated as CASSYRGGIDTGELFF.

V is TRBV30 and J is TRBJ2-6; 7 bases match TRBD1. V lost 1 base and J lost 2; bases outside the gene matches: 11. This CDR3 is 18 amino acids long. Germline V gene sequence: CDR1 GTSNPN, CDR2 SVGIG (reference sequence). DNA for the CDR3: TGTGCCTGGAGTGACCCCCGGGACAGACATGCTGGGGCCAACGTCCTGACTTTC. Amino acids: CAWSDPRDRHAGANVLTF.

This clonotype was counted a few times. The chain combines TRBV7-2 with TRBJ2-5; 7 bases are shared with TRBD2. This CDR3 contains 15 residues. The germline V gene has CDR1 SGHTA and CDR2 FQGNSA. Germline trimming cut 7 bases from V and 4 bases from J; bases unmatched to any gene: 12. For the CDR3, the DNA is TGTGCCAGCACCCGATGGGGAGGGATCGGAGAGACCCAGTACTTC. As protein: CASTRWGGIGETQYF.

The gene calls are TRBV5-6 and TRBJ1-5; 7 bases map to TRBD1. Germline CDR1 is SGHDT and CDR2 is YYEEEE. The CDR3 extends over 14 amino acids. The V and J ends lost 5 bases and 1 base, in that order; junction bases with no gene match: 3. The CDR3 DNA is TGTGCCAGCAGGTTACAGGGGAGCAATCAGCCCCAGCATTTT. Its translation: CASRLQGSNQPQHF.

Many counts were recorded for this clonotype. The rearrangement uses TRBV6-1 and TRBJ2-7, with TRBD1 as a possible D gene (6 bases). The CDR3 contains 16 residues. Germline lookup yields CDR1 MNHNS and CDR2 SASEGT. The ends were cut back, 3 bases at V and 0 bases at J, with 15 bases in the middle. CDR3 sequence: CASSDETGSLSYEQYF. CDR3 nucleotides: TGTGCCAGCAGTGATGAGACAGGTTCCCTCTCCTACGAGCAGTACTTC.

This clonotype occurred many times. The chain recombines TRBV15 with TRBJ2-2, with a possible D match to TRBD2 (6 bases). V lost 1 base, J lost 1 base, and 10 bases lay in between. The CDR3 consists of 16 residues. CDR1 and CDR2 (germline): LNHNV, YYDKDF (reference sequence). The CDR3: CATSRGAGMNTGELFF. The CDR3 nucleotides read TGTGCCACCAGCAGAGGGGCGGGAATGAACACCGGGGAGCTGTTTTTT.

This clonotype was observed many times. The chain is built from TRBV2 and TRBJ1-1; D remains ambiguous. V dropped 7 bases and J dropped 0 bases, with 12 bases sitting between them. Per germline, CDR1 SNHLY and CDR2 FYNNEI. CDR3 length: 14 residues. The CDR3 protein is CASTGGTMNTEAFF. As DNA, the CDR3 is TGTGCCAGCACCGGCGGAACAATGAACACTGAAGCTTTCTTT.

There are many counts of this clonotype. The chain carries TRBV12-3 or TRBV12-4 and TRBJ1-1; no reliable D call. Trimming shortened V by 2 bases and J by 4 bases, and 17 bases separated the two germline ends. The CDR3 is 16 amino acids. The CDR3 DNA sequence: TGTGCCAGCAGTTTAAATAAAGGAACGACGGGCACTGAAGCTTTCTTT. Amino acid sequence: CASSLNKGTTGTEAFF.

This clonotype was picked up many times. The gene calls are TRBV15 and TRBJ1-1; D unclear. V was cut by 0 bases and J by 2 bases, with 7 bases left in between. CDR3 length: 14 residues. Germline CDR1 and CDR2: LNHNV and YYDKDF (reference sequence). DNA for the CDR3: TGTGCCACCAGCAGAGAGGTCGGAAACACTGAAGCTTTCTTT. This gives the protein CATSREVGNTEAFF.

Ten or more counts support this clonotype. The genes are TRBV28 and TRBJ1-1; no firm D call. Germline V lookup: CDR1 MDHEN, CDR2 SYDVKM. V was cut by 5 bases and J by 7 bases, with 11 bases left in between. This CDR3 is 12 amino acids long. The CDR3 sequence: CASSPRAFEAFF. As DNA, the CDR3 is TGTGCCAGCAGTCCACGTGCGTTTGAAGCTTTCTTT. The full variable domain, its missing parts supplied by reference TRBV28 and TRBJ1-1, is DVKVTQSSRYLVKRTGEKVFLECVQDMDHENMFWYRQDPGLGLRLIYFSYDVKMKEKGDIPEGYSVSREKKERFSLILESASTNQTSMYLCASSPRAFEAFFGQGTRLTVV.

This clonotype was counted ten times or more. V usage is TRBV11-2 and J usage is TRBJ2-5; possibly TRBD2 for D (5 bases). V was cut by 5 bases and J by 1 base, with 14 bases left in between. CDR3 length equals 15 residues. Germline CDR1 reads SGHAT; CDR2 reads FQNNGV. The CDR3 DNA follows: TGTGCCAGCAGCACCGGCGGGCAGTTCCAAGAGACCCAGTACTTC. It encodes CASSTGGQFQETQYF.

This chain joins TRBV28 and TRBJ1-1, with D perhaps TRBD1 (5 bases). The CDR3 is made up of 17 amino acids. V was cut by 2 bases and J by 5 bases, with 21 bases left in between. Germline CDR1 MDHEN, CDR2 SYDVKM. DNA for the CDR3: TGTGCCAGCAGTTTAGGACCGGGCCAAAGGGAGGGGACTGAAGCTTTCTTT. This codes for CASSLGPGQREGTEAFF. Together with reference TRBV28 and TRBJ1-1, the CDR3 gives the full variable domain: DVKVTQSSRYLVKRTGEKVFLECVQDMDHENMFWYRQDPGLGLRLIYFSYDVKMKEKGDIPEGYSVSREKKERFSLILESASTNQTSMYLCASSLGPGQREGTEAFFGQGTRLTVV.

This clonotype was counted ten times or more. The genes are TRBV28 and TRBJ2-7, with TRBD1 identical over 7 bases. This CDR3 spans 14 amino acids. Germline trimming cut 3 bases from V and 7 bases from J; bases unmatched to any gene: 9. Per germline, CDR1 MDHEN and CDR2 SYDVKM. The CDR3 reads CASSFATGMGEQYF. The DNA of the CDR3 is TGTGCCAGCAGTTTCGCGACAGGGATGGGAGAGCAGTACTTC.

Many counts were recorded for this clonotype. The CDR3, as DNA: TGTGCCAGCAGCCAAGATCGATGGCGGTACGAGCAGTACTTC. It specifies CASSQDRWRYEQYF. J is TRBJ2-7 and V is TRBV3-1; D gene ambiguous. The CDR3 runs to 14 residues. Germline lookup yields CDR1 LGHDT and CDR2 YNNKEL (reference sequence). Trimming stripped 0 bases from V and 4 bases from J, with 10 bases between.

This clonotype was observed at least ten times. The rearrangement uses TRBV19 and TRBJ1-5; 7 bases agree with TRBD1. The CDR3 is made up of 14 amino acids. J lost 7 bases, V lost 6 bases, and 9 bases had no gene match. Germline-derived CDR1 and CDR2 are LNHDA and SQIVND (reference sequence). CDR3 loop: CASSLAGGWQPQHF. The CDR3 coding sequence is TGTGCCAGTAGCCTCGCAGGGGGTTGGCAGCCCCAGCATTTT. Full variable domain (outside the CDR3, taken from reference TRBV19 and TRBJ1-5): DGGITQSPKYLFRKEGQNVTLSCEQNLNHDAMYWYRQDPGQGLRLIYYSQIVNDFQKGDIAEGYSVSREKKESFPLTVTSAQKNPTAFYLCASSLAGGWQPQHFGDGTRLSIL.

This clonotype is a singleton in its sample. The V gene is TRBV28, the J gene TRBJ2-7; weak D call: TRBD2 (7 bases). Trimming removed 7 bases from V and 2 bases from J, with 15 bases in between. This CDR3 contains 14 residues. The germline gives CDR1 MDHEN, CDR2 SYDVKM. In nucleotides, the CDR3 is TGTGCCAGCAAAAGGGGCGGGGGCACCTACGAGCAGTACTTC. Encoded protein: CASKRGGGTYEQYF.

This clonotype was counted ten times or more. The V gene is TRBV27, the J gene TRBJ2-7, with D tentatively TRBD1 or TRBD2 (5 bases each). V gave up 6 bases and J gave up 0 bases, with 15 bases separating them. CDR1 is MNHEY, CDR2 SMNVEV, per germline (reference sequence). This CDR3 has 15 amino acids. The CDR3 DNA follows: TGTGCCAGCAGCCGACCGGGACGGAGCTCCTACGAGCAGTACTTC. It specifies CASSRPGRSSYEQYF.

The chain carries TRBV11-2 and TRBJ1-3; TRBD1 matches at 8 bases. Germline V gene lookup returns CDR1 SGHAT and CDR2 FQNNGV. The junction had 9 bases not matched to a gene; V was cut back by 5 bases and J by 3 bases. The CDR3 totals 16 residues. CDR3 coding DNA: TGTGCCAGCAGCCCACAGGGGGGACTAATTGGAAACACCATATATTTT. Protein sequence: CASSPQGGLIGNTIYF.